The entry below gives a single T cell receptor beta chain sequence along with its context. No antigen is known for it. One base away there is no much larger clone; base qualities are not given. Donors were healthy HIV-negative adults with no recently reported acute infections or vaccinations. Every donor was a Caucasian adult living in Nashville, Tennessee, USA. Magnetic negative selection was used to enrich CD4+ T cells, after which naive cells were positively selected on CD45RA and the negative fraction became the memory subset. Blood was obtained by leukapheresis, after which PBMCs were separated by Ficoll-Histopaque density gradient centrifugation and cryopreserved in liquid nitrogen vapor phase. Analytical flow cytometry was used to check the purity and quantity of each magnetically sorted T cell population. Each sorted fraction had its genomic DNA isolated and then quantified by UV absorbance on a Nanodrop 2000c.

CDR1 and CDR2, per the germline V gene, are SGHRS and YFSETQ. Inclusive of the bounding cysteine and phenylalanine, the CDR3 is 14 residues long. The DNA shown is the 42-base CDR3, in frame from base 1. The junction shows trimming of 4 bases on V and 5 bases on J, and the gene matches do not reach 7 bases of it. TCR CDR3 regions were amplified from genomic DNA by multiplex PCR using the deep immunoSEQ assay. Extracted genomic DNA from each cell subset was distributed evenly across all wells of several immunoSEQ 96-well plates, and each plate was treated as a replicate. For sorted subsets, approximately 210 ng of genomic DNA, equivalent to about 30,000 T cell genomes, went into each replicate PCR. The purified libraries were quantified using a Qubit 3.0 fluorometer, sized with a Bioanalyzer 2100, and then quantified again using the KAPA Library Quantification kit. Every immunoSEQ 96-well plate was sequenced on a dedicated single-read 150-cycle Illumina NextSeq 550 flow cell. From the authors' description of their analysis: Because the immunoSEQ output held only junctional sequences and lacked quality scores, the filtering could not match the filtering applied to full-length reads. To assign V/J genes and CDR3, sequences were annotated against IMGT germline references using PyIR, a Python wrapper for IgBLAST v1.9. Reads with weak V/J assignments (E-value above 1e-6), missing CDR3, stop codons, out-of-frame junctions, or ambiguous translated residues were removed. V3J clonotypes were defined as sequences sharing the same inferred V gene, J gene, and CDR3 amino acid sequence. Percentage overlap between repertoires was calculated by dividing the number of shared unique clonotypes by the size of the smaller repertoire. Repertoire richness was assessed with RTK rarefaction, the Chao1 estimator, and Recon v2.1 estimates of unobserved clonotypes. For all TCRbeta clonotypes obtained by the gDNA method from several donors, generation probabilities were computed with OLGA. Here the immuneACCESS table is served through TCRdb, limited to in-frame sequences with V and J called. Missing clones are a known gap in these copies; in checked studies unresolved V genes cover under half, and the rest lacks a known reason. Clone size and the V and J calls come from that table; the DNA yielded D and trimming. The sample has millions of clones on record, approximately 90% of them singletons. The ten largest clones take up over 0.12% of the sample.

This sample was taken from a study of shared clonotypes between healthy human individuals (dated by TCRdb to about 2020). The study in broad terms: The cohort comprised two women and a few men aged 18 to 49 years. For each donor, CD4 naive and CD4 memory were each run on three plates, CD8 naive on two plates, and CD8 memory on one plate. Blood TCR repertoires of a handful of healthy adults were deeply sequenced to estimate repertoire size and the extent of clonotype sharing between individuals. To increase sequencing depth and limit assay-specific biases, different laboratories used diverse techniques to prepare libraries and sequence TCR repertoires. Each donor's leukapheresis produced roughly between roughly 0.85 and 10 billion PBMCs. The study at large found these results: Because the study included a small number of donors, the genetic and exposure-history diversity represented was limited. Pairwise subsampling led to the expectation that sequencing depth would affect the degree of clonotype sharing among donors. Larger estimated clonotype richness was generally found for naive subsets than for memory subsets. Sampling was limited to blood, and TCR repertoires in tissue likely differ from TCR repertoires in blood. Clonotypes shared by all four sorted-subset donors showed higher generation probabilities than non-shared clonotypes. Rarefaction of sorted-subset datasets indicated incomplete sequencing despite the large sequencing depth. Sharing across a few donors was observed for about 5% of naive CD4, 3.5% of naive CD8, over 2% of memory CD4, and around 0.42% of memory CD8 clonotypes.

Sequencing was carried out using naive CD4+ T cells sorted from blood. The cell subset or site label, read with the paper, signifies: CD45RA+ positively selected. The sequence is built from TRBV5-1 and TRBJ1-2; 8 bases in the junction line up with TRBD1. The clonotype was recovered from a man aged 18 to 29 in good health. For the CDR3, the sequence is CASSATGEKYGYTF. At the DNA level, the sequence is TGCGCCAGCAGCGCGACAGGGGAGAAATATGGCTACACCTTC.